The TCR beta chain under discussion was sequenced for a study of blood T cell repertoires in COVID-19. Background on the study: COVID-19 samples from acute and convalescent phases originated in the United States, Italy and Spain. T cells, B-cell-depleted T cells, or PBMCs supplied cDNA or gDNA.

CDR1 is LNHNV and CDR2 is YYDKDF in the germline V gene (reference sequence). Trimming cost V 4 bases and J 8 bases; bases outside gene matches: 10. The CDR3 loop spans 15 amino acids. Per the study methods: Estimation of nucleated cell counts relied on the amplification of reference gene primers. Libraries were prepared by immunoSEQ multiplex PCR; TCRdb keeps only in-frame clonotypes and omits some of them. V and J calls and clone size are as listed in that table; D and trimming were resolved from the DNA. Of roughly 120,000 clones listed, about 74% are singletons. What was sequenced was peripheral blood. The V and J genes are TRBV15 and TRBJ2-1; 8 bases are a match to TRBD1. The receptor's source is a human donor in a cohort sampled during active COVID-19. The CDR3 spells CATSKSGGASDEQFF. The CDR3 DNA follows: TGTGCCACCAGCAAGTCAGGGGGCGCCTCGGATGAGCAGTTCTTC.